The clone carrying this T cell receptor beta chain has a count of ten or more. Its antigen is still unknown. The CDR3 has 15 amino acids. The germline gives CDR1 LGHNA, CDR2 YSLEER. V gave up 1 base and J gave up 0 bases; unmatched junction bases: 0. This entry comes from a study of T-cell reconstitution after alpha-beta-depleted transplantation in children. Whole-study findings and limits: The study reportedly traced alpha-beta T cells about two months after transplant to several hundred expanded graft clones.

The library targeted TCRbeta and was prepared with unique molecular identifiers. TCRdb analysed the PCR reads with MiXCR anew, one entry per CDR3 protein. The table lists around 300,000 distinct CDR3 sequences, around 10% of them singletons. Here the sequenced sample was PBMCs, taken before TCRalphabeta/CD19-depleted stem cell transplant. This chain connects TRBV4-3 to TRBJ2-7; 10 nucleotides agree with TRBD2. The sequence was collected from a boy under two years old with acute myeloid leukemia, due to receive a stem cell transplant. This CDR3 is CASSQASGGSYEQYF. In DNA form, the CDR3 reads TGCGCCAGCAGCCAAGCTAGCGGGGGCTCCTACGAGCAGTACTTC.